This T cell receptor (beta chain) originates from a study of cytomegalovirus exposure and HLA in healthy donors. The table lists this clone with a few counts. PCR used 60 Vbeta primers and 13 Jbeta primers. Profiling relied on immunoSEQ multiplex PCR, and the TCRdb table lists in-frame clones only, not all of them. The repertoire has approximately 42,000 clones, 81% of them found once; the top ten carry roughly 2.5%. The CDR3 spans 16 residues. V gave up 5 bases and J gave up 1 base; unmatched junction bases: 7. Germline CDR1 SEHNR, CDR2 FQNEAQ (reference sequence). The receptor was isolated from a man over 45 in good health and CMV-seronegative. The specimen sequenced was PBMCs. V is TRBV7-9 and J is TRBJ1-5, with 8 bases identical to TRBD1. This CDR3 reads CASSPNTGGSNQPQHF. For the CDR3, the DNA is TGTGCCAGCAGCCCTAATACAGGGGGAAGCAATCAGCCCCAGCATTTT.